Listed here are 12 T cell receptor beta chains from one sample, sequenced in a study of shared clonotypes between healthy human individuals. Terminally differentiated effector memory CD45RA+ cells were excluded from the naive CD8 cells, which were CD45RO-negative and positively selected for CCR7. This table comes from immunoSEQ multiplex PCR, and its TCRdb copy is limited to in-frame clones, with some not included. The sample yields more than 2 million clones, around 96% seen once. The sequencing input was naive CD8+ T cells sorted from blood. These receptors all stem from a man aged 18 to 30 in good health.

This rearrangement joins TRBV5-5 to TRBJ2-1; TRBD1 aligns across 8 bases. The ends lost 4 bases at V and 10 bases at J; junction bases unmatched: 13. CDR3 length: 15 amino acids. Germline CDR1 and CDR2: SGHKS and YYEKEE (reference sequence). The CDR3 reads CASSLWTGPPGEQFF. The CDR3 DNA sequence: TGTGCCAGCAGCCTATGGACAGGGCCCCCCGGGGAGCAGTTCTTC.

The J gene is TRBJ2-3, the V gene TRBV7-2; no reliable D call. The CDR3 contains 13 residues. Trimming removed 8 bases from V and 6 bases from J, with 15 bases in between. Germline CDR1 SGHTA, CDR2 FQGNSA. Here the CDR3 DNA reads TGTGCCAGCCGGCTAGGGTTCTGGGATACGCAGTATTTT. It yields the protein CASRLGFWDTQYF.

This chain uses TRBV27 with TRBJ2-1; D ambiguous. Germline V gene data show CDR1 as MNHEY and CDR2 as SMNVEV (reference sequence). Between the trimmed V and J ends, which lost 7 bases and 7 bases, there was a span of 14 bases. This CDR3 comprises 13 residues. This CDR3 is CASTFSLHNEQFF. In DNA form, the CDR3 reads TGTGCCAGCACCTTCTCGTTGCATAATGAGCAGTTCTTC.

The chain joins TRBV11-3 to TRBJ2-3; D may be TRBD2 (5 bases). The CDR3 extends over 15 amino acids. V was trimmed by 2 bases and J by 2 bases, leaving 11 bases between them. Germline V gives CDR1 SGHNT, CDR2 YENEEA. The CDR3 sequence is CASSLRGPDTDTQYF. In nucleotides, the CDR3 is TGTGCCAGCAGCTTAAGAGGGCCGGACACAGATACGCAGTATTTT.

V is TRBV5-4 and J is TRBJ2-7; D is undetermined. Germline V gene lookup returns CDR1 SGHNT and CDR2 YYREEE (reference sequence). V lost 0 bases, J lost 0 bases, and 7 bases lay in between. The CDR3 covers 14 residues. The CDR3, as DNA: TGTGCCAGCAGCTTGGAAATTAGCTCCTACGAGCAGTACTTC. It encodes CASSLEISSYEQYF.

This clone was detected once. CDR3 coding DNA: TGTGCCAGCAGTTTGCGTCTTGAGACCCAGTACTTC. It specifies CASSLRLETQYF. The rearrangement joins TRBV6-5 to TRBJ2-5, with unresolved D. The CDR3 has 12 amino acids. Germline CDR1 is MNHEY and CDR2 is SVGAGI. V dropped 4 bases and J dropped 5 bases, with 8 bases sitting between them.

CDR3 in DNA: TGTGCCAGCAGGCTAGCGGGGGCCAACAATGAGCAGTTCTTC. It yields the protein CASRLAGANNEQFF. V and J are TRBV27 and TRBJ2-1; 10 nucleotides agree with TRBD2. This CDR3 is built from 14 residues. J was trimmed by 5 bases and V by 6 bases; bases with no gene match: 4. Per germline, CDR1 MNHEY and CDR2 SMNVEV (reference sequence).

The V gene is TRBV5-6, the J gene TRBJ2-2; 7 bases match TRBD1. Germline V lookup: CDR1 SGHDT, CDR2 YYEEEE. The CDR3 has 16 residues. The V gene end was trimmed by 2 bases and the J gene end by 1 base; junction bases not matched to a gene: 5. The CDR3 region is CASSFTGVGNTGELFF. For the CDR3, the DNA is TGTGCCAGCAGCTTTACAGGGGTAGGGAACACCGGGGAGCTGTTTTTT. Full variable domain (outside the CDR3, taken from reference TRBV5-6 and TRBJ2-2): DAGVTQSPTHLIKTRGQQVTLRCSPKSGHDTVSWYQQALGQGPQFIFQYYEEEERQRGNFPDRFSGHQFPNYSSELNVNALLLGDSALYLCASSFTGVGNTGELFFGEGSRLTVL.

V is TRBV9 and J is TRBJ2-7; D perhaps matches TRBD2 (7 bases). Germline lookup yields CDR1 SGDLS and CDR2 YYNGEE. V dropped 0 bases and J dropped 3 bases, with 16 bases sitting between them. The CDR3 totals 16 residues. The CDR3 here is CASSVEGLGGHYEQYF. The CDR3 DNA reads TGTGCCAGCAGCGTAGAGGGGCTCGGGGGGCACTACGAGCAGTACTTC.

V and J are TRBV5-4 and TRBJ1-2; 7 bases are shared with TRBD1. The germline V gene encodes CDR1 SGHNT and CDR2 YYREEE (reference sequence). This CDR3 has 13 amino acids. The V segment lost 4 bases and the J segment 4 bases; nucleotides outside the gene matches: 4. CDR3 DNA: TGTGCCAGCAGCCAACGACAGGGCTATGGCTACACCTTC. Protein product: CASSQRQGYGYTF.

V and J are TRBV5-6 and TRBJ1-5, with TRBD1 as a possible D gene (5 bases). The CDR3 is 14 amino acids. CDR1 and CDR2 from the germline V gene are SGHDT and YYEEEE. Trimming left V 4 bases short and J 6 bases short, with 14 bases between. The CDR3 spells CASSARGAGQPQHF. In nucleotides, the CDR3 is TGTGCCAGCAGCGCGCGCGGGGCCGGTCAGCCCCAGCATTTT. The variable domain in full, with the rest retrieved from reference TRBV5-6 and TRBJ1-5, is DAGVTQSPTHLIKTRGQQVTLRCSPKSGHDTVSWYQQALGQGPQFIFQYYEEEERQRGNFPDRFSGHQFPNYSSELNVNALLLGDSALYLCASSARGAGQPQHFGDGTRLSIL.

The chain employs TRBV5-4 and TRBJ2-3; D is ambiguous. Deletions cut 0 bases from V and 1 base from J, with 9 bases between. The CDR3 sequence is 15 residues long. The germline V gene encodes CDR1 SGHNT and CDR2 YYREEE (reference sequence). The CDR3 reads CASSLGPLRTDTQYF. The CDR3 nucleotides are TGTGCCAGCAGCTTGGGTCCACTCCGCACAGATACGCAGTATTTT. The complete variable domain, with remaining parts taken from reference TRBV5-4 and TRBJ2-3, reads ETGVTQSPTHLIKTRGQQVTLRCSSQSGHNTVSWYQQALGQGPQFIFQYYREEENGRGNFPPRFSGLQFPNYSSELNVNALELDDSALYLCASSLGPLRTDTQYFGPGTRLTVL.